A single sample is the source of the 15 T cell receptor beta chains below, sequenced in a study of ipilimumab plus nivolumab after autologous stem cell transplantation. Sequencing used immunoSEQ multiplex PCR; TCRdb keeps in-frame clones, though not all of them. The repertoire holds around 15,000 clones, with around 81% as singletons. The material sequenced was PBMCs, taken in a trial of ipilimumab plus nivolumab as post-transplant consolidation. Receptors originate from a male donor with diffuse large B-cell lymphoma.

V gene TRBV7-6 combines with J gene TRBJ2-3; possibly TRBD1 for D (5 bases). There are 14 residues in the CDR3. Germline V lookup: CDR1 SGHVS, CDR2 FNYEAQ. V was pared by 4 bases and J by 6 bases, with 14 bases between. CDR3 loop: CASSSQGWADTQYF. The CDR3 nucleotides are TGTGCCAGCAGCTCCCAGGGATGGGCGGATACGCAGTATTTT. The full variable domain, in which reference TRBV7-6 and TRBJ2-3 provide the parts outside the CDR3, is GAGVSQSPRYKVTKRGQDVALRCDPISGHVSLYWYRQALGQGPEFLTYFNYEAQQDKSGLPNDRFSAERPEGSISTLTIQRTEQRDSAMYRCASSSQGWADTQYFGPGTRLTVL.

The rearrangement joins TRBV7-9 to TRBJ1-1, with D tentatively TRBD1 (6 bases). Germline CDR1 SEHNR, CDR2 FQNEAQ (reference sequence). V shed 4 bases and J shed 8 bases, with 14 bases lying between them. The CDR3 is made up of 13 amino acids. The CDR3 DNA follows: TGTGCCAGCAGCTCCCAAAGGGGGGACGAAGCTTTCTTT. Amino acids: CASSSQRGDEAFF.

The chain is built from TRBV4-3 and TRBJ2-5; TRBD1 agrees at 8 bases. Germline CDR1 reads LGHNA; CDR2 reads YSLEER. The V gene end was trimmed by 1 base and the J gene end by 0 bases; junction bases not matched to a gene: 1. CDR3 length equals 15 residues. The CDR3 protein is CASSQGQGYQETQYF. The CDR3 nucleotides are TGCGCCAGCAGCCAAGGACAGGGGTACCAAGAGACCCAGTACTTC.

The chain is built from TRBV5-6 and TRBJ1-1; possible D gene TRBD1, 5 bases. This CDR3 is built from 13 residues. Germline V CDR1 and CDR2: SGHDT, YYEEEE. Trimming pared 3 bases from V and 7 bases from J, leaving 13 bases between. CDR3 in amino acids: CASSSGSWVEAFF. In nucleotides, the CDR3 is TGTGCCAGCAGCTCAGGGAGCTGGGTTGAAGCTTTCTTT. Drawing the rest from reference TRBV5-6 and TRBJ1-1, the complete variable domain is DAGVTQSPTHLIKTRGQQVTLRCSPKSGHDTVSWYQQALGQGPQFIFQYYEEEERQRGNFPDRFSGHQFPNYSSELNVNALLLGDSALYLCASSSGSWVEAFFGQGTRLTVV.

This chain joins TRBV9 and TRBJ1-2; TRBD1 agrees at 7 bases. The CDR3 contains 15 residues. V trimming: 6 bases; J trimming: 2 bases; junction bases outside the gene matches: 10. Germline-derived CDR1 and CDR2 are SGDLS and YYNGEE. CDR3: CASTITGDPNYGYTF. The DNA for the CDR3 is TGTGCCAGCACCATAACAGGGGACCCCAACTATGGCTACACCTTC.

This clone was seen a few times. The chain uses TRBV5-8 and TRBJ1-5, with D possibly TRBD1 on 5 matching bases. The V end lost 4 bases, the J end lost 4 bases, and 15 bases lay between the germline ends. Germline V lookup: CDR1 SGHTS, CDR2 YDEGEE. This CDR3 is 15 amino acids long. Written as DNA, the CDR3 is TGTGCCAGCAGCAAAAAACAGGTCGCGAATCAGCCCCAGCATTTT. Translating gives CASSKKQVANQPQHF.

V is TRBV6-4 and J is TRBJ2-1; D ambiguous. Germline V CDR1 and CDR2: MRHNA, SNTAGT. The V and J ends lost 7 bases and 8 bases respectively, with 18 bases between them. The CDR3 is 14 amino acids. The CDR3 DNA follows: TGTGCCAGCATACTCGGGCCTCGGCCAGATGAGCAGTTCTTC. This sequence encodes CASILGPRPDEQFF.

CDR3 nucleotides: TGCGCCAGCAGCCAAGAACAAACCTACGAGCAGTACTTC. It codes for CASSQEQTYEQYF. The V gene is TRBV4-1, the J gene TRBJ2-7, with D uncertain. The CDR3 sequence is 13 residues long. V was shortened by 0 bases and J by 2 bases, with 5 bases between the two germline ends. Germline assignment: CDR1 MGHRA and CDR2 YSYEKL.

This chain uses TRBV5-1 with TRBJ2-5; 7 nucleotides align to TRBD1. The V segment lost 7 bases and the J segment 5 bases; nucleotides outside the gene matches: 14. CDR1 and CDR2 from the germline V gene are SGHRS and YFSETQ. The CDR3 loop spans 15 amino acids. This CDR3 reads CASATETGVGETQYF. DNA of the CDR3: TGCGCCAGCGCCACGGAAACAGGGGTTGGGGAGACCCAGTACTTC.

V and J are TRBV11-2 and TRBJ2-5, with D possibly being TRBD1 or TRBD2 (5 bases each). The CDR3 runs 17 residues. V shed 1 base and J shed 3 bases, with 18 bases lying between them. Germline CDR1 and CDR2: SGHAT and FQNNGV. DNA for the CDR3: TGTGCCAGCAGCTTAGGATCAGGGTTCCGGGGTAAAGAGACCCAGTACTTC. Translation: CASSLGSGFRGKETQYF. Complete variable domain (other parts from reference TRBV11-2 and TRBJ2-5): EAGVAQSPRYKIIEKRQSVAFWCNPISGHATLYWYQQILGQGPKLLIQFQNNGVVDDSQLPKDRFSAERLKGVDSTLKIQPAKLEDSAVYLCASSLGSGFRGKETQYFGPGTRLLVL.

The chain carries TRBV5-6 and TRBJ1-1; 7 bases are shared with TRBD1. The germline V gene has CDR1 SGHDT and CDR2 YYEEEE. CDR3 size: 15 residues. Germline trimming cut 4 bases from V and 3 bases from J; bases unmatched to any gene: 9. The CDR3 DNA follows: TGTGCCAGCAGCCCACTCCGGGACAGCTACACTGAAGCTTTCTTT. It codes for CASSPLRDSYTEAFF.

This rearrangement joins TRBV14 to TRBJ1-1; D remains ambiguous. Trimming removed 0 bases from V and 10 bases from J, with 9 bases in between. Germline assignment: CDR1 SGHDN and CDR2 FVKESK. There are 12 residues in the CDR3. CDR3 loop: CASSQDRVPAFF. CDR3 nucleotide sequence: TGTGCCAGCAGCCAAGATCGGGTACCAGCTTTCTTT.

The V call is TRBV6-1, the J call TRBJ1-6, with 7 bases aligning to TRBD1. CDR3 length equals 16 residues. The germline gives CDR1 MNHNS, CDR2 SASEGT. J gave up 4 bases and V 3 bases, and 6 bases lay outside the gene matches. The CDR3 sequence: CASSEPGQSYNSPLHF. In DNA form, the CDR3 reads TGTGCCAGCAGTGAGCCGGGACAGTCTTATAATTCACCCCTCCACTTT.

V usage is TRBV6-5 and J usage is TRBJ1-2; the D is unclear. Trimming stripped 6 bases from V and 5 bases from J, with 16 bases between. The germline gives CDR1 MNHEY, CDR2 SVGAGI. This CDR3 comprises 14 residues. The CDR3 bases are TGTGCCAGCAGCCCCGGGGAGAAATTATATGGCTACACCTTC. It translates to CASSPGEKLYGYTF.

The V call is TRBV19, the J call TRBJ2-1; D is undetermined. Trimming pared 0 bases from V and 0 bases from J, leaving 6 bases between. The germline V gene encodes CDR1 LNHDA and CDR2 SQIVND (reference sequence). CDR3 length equals 15 residues. The CDR3 is CASSIDGRSYNEQFF. CDR3 DNA sequence: TGTGCCAGTAGTATAGACGGACGCTCCTACAATGAGCAGTTCTTC.